The present TCR beta chain was sequenced within a study of CD8 T cells in Susac syndrome. The TEMRA cells underwent FACS enrichment, while the CD8+ and CD4+ T cells underwent negative isolation. From germline, CDR1 is LNHDA and CDR2 SQIVND (reference sequence). V lost 9 bases and J lost 0, with 12 bases in between. The CDR3 runs to 15 residues. It was with random hexamers that roughly 0.5 to 1 ug RNA was reverse transcribed. TCRdb called the immunoSEQ multiplex PCR reads again in MiXCR, with one record for every CDR3 protein. The repertoire consists of approximately 190,000 distinct CDR3 sequences, with approximately 94% occurring once and the leading ten covering 0.075% to 0.1%.

This TCR came from a human donor with Susac syndrome. The sequenced material came from CD4+ T cells from PBMCs. The chain links TRBV19 to TRBJ2-6, with D unresolved. This CDR3 is CASLQPFSGANVLTF. CDR3 DNA sequence: TGTGCCAGCTTACAGCCCTTCTCTGGGGCCAACGTCCTGACTTTC.